Here is one T cell receptor beta chain with its context. The antigen remains unidentified. CDR1 LGHNT and CDR2 FRNRAP come from the germline V gene. V gave up 6 bases and J gave up 8 bases; unmatched junction bases: 8. This CDR3 is built from 14 residues. TCRalpha and TCRbeta libraries used 5'RACE with constant-segment primers and UMIs. TCRdb reanalysed the 5' RACE reads using MiXCR and keeps one entry per CDR3 protein. The sample holds fewer than 140,000 distinct CDR3 sequences; approximately 15% are singletons and the top ten take over 25%. This entry comes from a study of T-cell memory formation after mild COVID-19. For the study at large: Clustering of TCRs was largely donor specific. Study conclusions and caveats: Second-wave clones with a day 37 peak had unconfirmed SARS-CoV-2 specificity. The CD4+ clones that contracted clustered mainly within CM and EM, and the CD8+ clones concentrated in EMRA.

This receptor was taken from an adult woman who had mild COVID-19 (a few samples of this study predate the infection). Cell type and time point are not known. The genes are TRBV12-5 and TRBJ2-1; 9 bases agree with TRBD2. Material: PBMCs or a T cell subset sorted from them (not recorded which). For the CDR3, the DNA is TGTGCTAGTGGAAAAAGCGGGAGGAGAGATGAGCAGTTCTTC. Amino acids: CASGKSGRRDEQFF.